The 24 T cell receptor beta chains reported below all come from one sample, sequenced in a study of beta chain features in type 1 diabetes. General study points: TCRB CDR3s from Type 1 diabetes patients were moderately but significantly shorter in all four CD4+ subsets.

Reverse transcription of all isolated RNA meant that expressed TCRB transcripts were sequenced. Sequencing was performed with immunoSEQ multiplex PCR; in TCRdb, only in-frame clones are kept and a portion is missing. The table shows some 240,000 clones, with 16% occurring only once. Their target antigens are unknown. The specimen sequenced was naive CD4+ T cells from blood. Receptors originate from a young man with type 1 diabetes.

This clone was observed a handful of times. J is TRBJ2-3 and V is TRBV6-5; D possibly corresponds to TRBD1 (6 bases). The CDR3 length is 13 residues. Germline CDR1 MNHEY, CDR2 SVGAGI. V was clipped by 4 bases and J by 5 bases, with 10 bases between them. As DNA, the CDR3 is TGTGCCAGCAGTTGGACAGAAGGAGATACGCAGTATTTT. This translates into CASSWTEGDTQYF.

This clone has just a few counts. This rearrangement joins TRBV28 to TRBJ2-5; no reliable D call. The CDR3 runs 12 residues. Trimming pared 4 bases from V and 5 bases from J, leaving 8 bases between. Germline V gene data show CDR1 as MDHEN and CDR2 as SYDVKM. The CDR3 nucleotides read TGTGCCAGCAGTTCCTCCACCGAGACCCAGTACTTC. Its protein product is CASSSSTETQYF.

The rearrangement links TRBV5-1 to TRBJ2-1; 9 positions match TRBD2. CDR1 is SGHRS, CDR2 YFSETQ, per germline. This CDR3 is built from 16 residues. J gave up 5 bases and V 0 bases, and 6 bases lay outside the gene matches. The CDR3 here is CASSLAPAGGNNEQFF. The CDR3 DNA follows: TGCGCCAGCAGCTTGGCCCCCGCGGGAGGGAACAATGAGCAGTTCTTC. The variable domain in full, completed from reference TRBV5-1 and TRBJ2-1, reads KAGVTQTPRYLIKTRGQQVTLSCSPISGHRSVSWYQQTPGQGLQFLFEYFSETQRNKGNFPGRFSGRQFSNSRSEMNVSTLELGDSALYLCASSLAPAGGNNEQFFGPGTRLTVL.

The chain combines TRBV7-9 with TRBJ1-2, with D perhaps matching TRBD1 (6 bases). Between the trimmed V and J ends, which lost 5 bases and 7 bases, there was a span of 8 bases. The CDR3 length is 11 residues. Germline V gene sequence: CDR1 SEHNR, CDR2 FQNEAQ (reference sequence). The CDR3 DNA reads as TGTGCCAGCAGCCTCAGGGGTGGCTACACCTTC. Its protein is CASSLRGGYTF. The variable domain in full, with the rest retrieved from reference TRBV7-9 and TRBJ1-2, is DTGVSQNPRHKITKRGQNVTFRCDPISEHNRLYWYRQTLGQGPEFLTYFQNEAQLEKSRLLSDRFSAERPKGSFSTLEIQRTEQGDSAMYLCASSLRGGYTFGSGTRLTVV.

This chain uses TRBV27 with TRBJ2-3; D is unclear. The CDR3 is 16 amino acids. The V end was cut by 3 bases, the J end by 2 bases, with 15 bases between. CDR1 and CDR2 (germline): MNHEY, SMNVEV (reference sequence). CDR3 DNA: TGTGCCAGCAGTTTTGGGGTGCGGAGACCCACAGATACGCAGTATTTT. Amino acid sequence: CASSFGVRRPTDTQYF.

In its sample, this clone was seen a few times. CDR3 nucleotide sequence: TGTGCCTGGAGTACGAGCGGCTCTAGCACAGATACGCAGTATTTT. Translation: CAWSTSGSSTDTQYF. The chain couples TRBV30 to TRBJ2-3; possible D gene TRBD2, 5 bases. Germline V gene data show CDR1 as GTSNPN and CDR2 as SVGIG (reference sequence). The CDR3 totals 15 residues. V was trimmed by 2 bases and J by 0 bases, leaving 12 bases between them.

The CDR3 DNA reads TGTGCCAGCTCACGGACTAGCGCAGATACGCAGTATTTT. This sequence encodes CASSRTSADTQYF. The V call is TRBV18, the J call TRBJ2-3; 9 bases are a match to TRBD2. The junction had 0 bases not matched to a gene; V was cut back by 4 bases and J by 4 bases. The CDR3 contains 13 residues. Per germline, CDR1 KGHSH and CDR2 LQKENI.

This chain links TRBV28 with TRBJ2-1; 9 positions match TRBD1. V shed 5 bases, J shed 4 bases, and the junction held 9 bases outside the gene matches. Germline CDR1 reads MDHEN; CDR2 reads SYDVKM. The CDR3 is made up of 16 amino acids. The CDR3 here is CASSVPGQGSYNEQFF. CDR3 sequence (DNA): TGTGCCAGCAGTGTCCCGGGACAGGGCTCGTACAATGAGCAGTTCTTC.

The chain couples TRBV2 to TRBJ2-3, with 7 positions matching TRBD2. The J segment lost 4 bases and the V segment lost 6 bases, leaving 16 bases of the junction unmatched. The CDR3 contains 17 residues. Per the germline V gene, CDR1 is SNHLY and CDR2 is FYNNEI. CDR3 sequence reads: CASSLEVAGRGADTQYF. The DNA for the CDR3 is TGTGCCAGCAGCCTGGAGGTCGCAGGGAGGGGAGCAGATACGCAGTATTTT.

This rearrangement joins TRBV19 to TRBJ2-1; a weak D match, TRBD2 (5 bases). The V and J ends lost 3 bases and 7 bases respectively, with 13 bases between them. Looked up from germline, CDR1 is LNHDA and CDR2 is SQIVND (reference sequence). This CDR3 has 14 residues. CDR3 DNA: TGTGCCAGTAGTATCGGCGGGCAAGGTAATGAGCAGTTCTTC. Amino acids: CASSIGGQGNEQFF.

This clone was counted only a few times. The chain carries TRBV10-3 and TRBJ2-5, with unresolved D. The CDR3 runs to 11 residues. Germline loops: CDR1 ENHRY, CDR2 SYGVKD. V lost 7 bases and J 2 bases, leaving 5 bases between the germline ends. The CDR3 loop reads CAIKIQETQYF. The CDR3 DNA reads TGTGCCATCAAGATACAAGAGACCCAGTACTTC.

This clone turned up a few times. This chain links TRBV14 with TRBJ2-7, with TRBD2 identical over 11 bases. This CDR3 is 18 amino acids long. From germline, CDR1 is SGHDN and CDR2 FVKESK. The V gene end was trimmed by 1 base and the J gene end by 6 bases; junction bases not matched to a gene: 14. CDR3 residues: CASSQVASGRILDSEQYF. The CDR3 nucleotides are TGTGCCAGCAGCCAAGTTGCTAGCGGGAGGATATTGGACTCCGAGCAGTACTTC.

In nucleotides, the CDR3 is TGTGCCAGCAGCTTAGTGGAAGAGACCCAGTACTTC. Protein sequence: CASSLVEETQYF. The gene calls are TRBV7-2 and TRBJ2-5, with D uncertain. Trimming took 1 base from V and 3 from J, leaving 3 bases between them. CDR3 length: 12 residues. Germline values: CDR1 SGHTA, CDR2 FQGNSA.

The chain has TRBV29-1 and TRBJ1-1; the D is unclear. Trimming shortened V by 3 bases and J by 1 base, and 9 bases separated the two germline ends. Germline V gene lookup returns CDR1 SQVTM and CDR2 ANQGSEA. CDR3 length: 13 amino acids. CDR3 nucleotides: TGCAGCGTTGAGAAGGGAGCGAACACTGAAGCTTTCTTT. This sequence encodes CSVEKGANTEAFF.

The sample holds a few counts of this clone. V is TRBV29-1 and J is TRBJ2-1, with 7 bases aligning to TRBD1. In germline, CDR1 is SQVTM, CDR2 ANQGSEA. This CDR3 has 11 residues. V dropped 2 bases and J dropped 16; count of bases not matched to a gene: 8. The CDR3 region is CSVERQGSKFF. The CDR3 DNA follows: TGCAGCGTTGAACGACAGGGATCCAAATTCTTC.

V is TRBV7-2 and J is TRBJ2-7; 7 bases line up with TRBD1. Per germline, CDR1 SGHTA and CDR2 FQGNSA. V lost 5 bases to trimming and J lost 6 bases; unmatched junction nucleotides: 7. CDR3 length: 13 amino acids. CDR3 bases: TGTGCCAGCAGCCCTCGACAGGGCGGCGAGCAGTACTTC. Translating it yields CASSPRQGGEQYF.

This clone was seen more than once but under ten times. For the CDR3, the DNA is TGTGCCAGCAGCCCCGGACAGGTGAACACTGAAGCTTTCTTT. This sequence encodes CASSPGQVNTEAFF. The chain links TRBV28 to TRBJ1-1; 7 bases line up with TRBD1. The germline V gene has CDR1 MDHEN and CDR2 SYDVKM. Trimming at V came to 6 bases and at J to 0 bases, leaving 4 bases not matched to a gene. The CDR3 is made up of 14 amino acids.

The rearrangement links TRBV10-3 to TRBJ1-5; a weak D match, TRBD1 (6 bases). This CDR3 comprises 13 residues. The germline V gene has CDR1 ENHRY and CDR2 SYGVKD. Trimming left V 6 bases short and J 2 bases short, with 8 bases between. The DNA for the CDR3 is TGTGCCATCAGGAGACAGGGCAATCAGCCCCAGCATTTT. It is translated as CAIRRQGNQPQHF.

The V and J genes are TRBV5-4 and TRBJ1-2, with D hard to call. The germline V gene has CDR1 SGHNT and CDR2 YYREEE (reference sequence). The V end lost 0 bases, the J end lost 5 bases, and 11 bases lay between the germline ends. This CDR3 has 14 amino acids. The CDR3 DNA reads TGTGCCAGCAGCTTGGAAGGGCGCGGTTATGGCTACACCTTC. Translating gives CASSLEGRGYGYTF.

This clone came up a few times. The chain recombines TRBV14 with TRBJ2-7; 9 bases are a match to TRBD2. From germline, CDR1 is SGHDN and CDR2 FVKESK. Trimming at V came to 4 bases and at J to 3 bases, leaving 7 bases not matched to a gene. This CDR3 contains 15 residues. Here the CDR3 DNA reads TGTGCCAGCAGCCTCACGGCGGGAGGGTTCTACGAGCAGTACTTC. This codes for CASSLTAGGFYEQYF. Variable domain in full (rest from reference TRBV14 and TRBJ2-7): EAGVTQFPSHSVIEKGQTVTLRCDPISGHDNLYWYRRVMGKEIKFLLHFVKESKQDESGMPNNRFLAERTGGTYSTLKVQPAELEDSGVYFCASSLTAGGFYEQYFGPGTRLTVT.

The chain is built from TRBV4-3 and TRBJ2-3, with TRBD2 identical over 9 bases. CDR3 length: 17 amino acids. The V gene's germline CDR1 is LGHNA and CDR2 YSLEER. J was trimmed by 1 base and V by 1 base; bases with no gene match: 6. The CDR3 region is CASSQATIAGGTDTQYF. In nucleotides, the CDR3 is TGCGCCAGCAGCCAAGCCACTATAGCGGGAGGCACAGATACGCAGTATTTT.

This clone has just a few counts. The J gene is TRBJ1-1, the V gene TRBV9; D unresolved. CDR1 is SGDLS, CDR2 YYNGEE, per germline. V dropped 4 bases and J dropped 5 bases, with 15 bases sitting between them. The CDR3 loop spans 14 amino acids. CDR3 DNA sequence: TGTGCCAGCAGCTCCGTCCCGGCAAGGACTGAAGCTTTCTTT. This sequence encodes CASSSVPARTEAFF. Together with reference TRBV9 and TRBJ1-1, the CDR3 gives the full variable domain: DSGVTQTPKHLITATGQRVTLRCSPRSGDLSVYWYQQSLDQGLQFLIQYYNGEERAKGNILERFSAQQFPDLHSELNLSSLELGDSALYFCASSSVPARTEAFFGQGTRLTVV.

The CDR3 sequence is CASSAGQGSYQPQHF. The CDR3 coding sequence is TGTGCCAGCAGTGCTGGACAGGGATCCTATCAGCCCCAGCATTTT. The rearrangement uses TRBV6-5 and TRBJ1-5, with 8 positions matching TRBD1. The CDR3 totals 15 residues. From germline, CDR1 is MNHEY and CDR2 SVGAGI. V lost 5 bases to trimming and J lost 5 bases; unmatched junction nucleotides: 8.

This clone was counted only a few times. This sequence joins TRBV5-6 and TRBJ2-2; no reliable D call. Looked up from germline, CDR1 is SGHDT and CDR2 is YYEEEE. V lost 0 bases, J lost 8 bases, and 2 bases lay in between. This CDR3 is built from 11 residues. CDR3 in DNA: TGTGCCAGCAGCTTGGAGGGGGAGCTGTTTTTT. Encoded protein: CASSLEGELFF.